This T cell receptor beta chain appears in the sequencing data of a study of blood T cell repertoires in COVID-19. Assay used: immunoSEQ multiplex PCR; TCRdb lists only in-frame clones, some missing. This table holds about 57,000 clones, around 80% found once. The CDR3 has 18 residues. Input material: peripheral blood. The source is a woman older than 75 with acute or convalescent COVID-19. V is TRBV12-2 and J is TRBJ2-1; TRBD1, the table's D call, lacks a check against the DNA. TRBV12-2 is listed as a pseudogene. CDR3 sequence (DNA): TGTGCAAGTCGTAAAACAGGGGGCGATGGGACCAGTGGCAATGAGCAGTTCTTC. Translation: CASRKTGGDGTSGNEQFF.